The rows below give T cell receptor beta chains drawn from one sample of a study. TCRdb re-analysed the RT-PCR reads in MiXCR, keeping a single row per CDR3 protein. Seen here are almost 700,000 distinct CDR3 sequences, about 14% observed once, and the top ten hold roughly 3.9%. The sample consisted of memory CD4+ T cells from blood. These receptors all come from a female donor in good health, serving as a healthy control. The CDR3 runs from the conserved cysteine through the conserved F or W. A D gene is named only where the DNA matches it firmly. Size tells how often a clone was seen (once, few, many) or the class of an expanded clone, and some rows leave it out.

d_call: TRBD2; v_call: TRBV6-6; j_call: TRBJ2-7; clone_size: -; cdr3_nt: TGTGCCAGCAGTCCGACCCTCGGCGGGAGTTCTGGCGAGCAGTACTTC; cdr3_aa: CASSPTLGGSSGEQYF
d_call: -; v_call: TRBV5-5; j_call: TRBJ1-2; clone_size: many; cdr3_nt: TGTGCCAGCAGCTTGGGGACACGAAATCGCTACACCTTC; cdr3_aa: CASSLGTRNRYTF
d_call: -; v_call: TRBV5-1; j_call: TRBJ1-1; clone_size: many; cdr3_nt: TGCGCCAGCAGCGGGGCAGCCGGAGTGGGGGGCACTGAAGCTTTCTTT; cdr3_aa: CASSGAAGVGGTEAFF
d_call: -; v_call: TRBV6-1; j_call: TRBJ1-2; clone_size: -; cdr3_nt: TGTGCCAGCACCGCTGCAGGGGAGGGCTACACCTTC; cdr3_aa: CASTAAGEGYTF
d_call: -; v_call: TRBV7-2; j_call: TRBJ1-5; clone_size: many; cdr3_nt: TGTGCCAGCAGCCCGATGGGCCAGCCCCAGCATTTT; cdr3_aa: CASSPMGQPQHF
d_call: -; v_call: TRBV20-1; j_call: TRBJ1-5; clone_size: -; cdr3_nt: TGCAGTGCTCGACAGTCCTCGTTAGGCAATCAGCCCCAGCATTTT; cdr3_aa: CSARQSSLGNQPQHF
d_call: -; v_call: TRBV20-1; j_call: TRBJ1-2; clone_size: few; cdr3_nt: TGCAGTGCTGCCGGTTCCACGACTACTAACTATGGCTACACCTTC; cdr3_aa: CSAAGSTTTNYGYTF
d_call: -; v_call: TRBV15; j_call: TRBJ2-1; clone_size: many; cdr3_nt: TGTGCCACCAGCAGAACAGGCAGTTCCTACAATGAGCAGTTCTTC; cdr3_aa: CATSRTGSSYNEQFF
d_call: -; v_call: TRBV20-1; j_call: TRBJ1-2; clone_size: many; cdr3_nt: TGCAGTGCTTCCGGGGGAGGCTACACCTTC; cdr3_aa: CSASGGGYTF
d_call: -; v_call: TRBV6-1; j_call: TRBJ2-1; clone_size: many; cdr3_nt: TGTGCCAGCAGTGAAAATGGACTCAGTGAGCAGTTCTTC; cdr3_aa: CASSENGLSEQFF
d_call: -; v_call: TRBV4-3; j_call: TRBJ2-3; clone_size: few; cdr3_nt: TGCGCCAGCAGCCAAGGGGATGATACGCAGTATTTT; cdr3_aa: CASSQGDDTQYF
d_call: -; v_call: TRBV5-1; j_call: TRBJ2-5; clone_size: -; cdr3_nt: TGCGCCAGCAGCCCGGAGGGCCAAGAGACCCAGTACTTC; cdr3_aa: CASSPEGQETQYF
d_call: -; v_call: TRBV6-5; j_call: TRBJ2-2; clone_size: many; cdr3_nt: TGTGCCAGCAAACGGGACCCGAGGTCGGTCGTGGGGGAGCTGTTTTTT; cdr3_aa: CASKRDPRSVVGELFF
d_call: TRBD1; v_call: TRBV24-1; j_call: TRBJ1-5; clone_size: few; cdr3_nt: TGTGCCACCAGTGAAGCGGGACAGGGGGATAATCAGCCCCAGCATTTT; cdr3_aa: CATSEAGQGDNQPQHF
d_call: TRBD2; v_call: TRBV5-1; j_call: TRBJ2-7; clone_size: many; cdr3_nt: TGCGCCAGCACCGAAAGCGGGAGCTCCCTTGGCGAGCAGTACTTC; cdr3_aa: CASTESGSSLGEQYF
d_call: -; v_call: TRBV6-5; j_call: TRBJ1-1; clone_size: few; cdr3_nt: TGTGCCAGCCTTTCCCGGGGGGCTTATACTGAAGCTTTCTTT; cdr3_aa: CASLSRGAYTEAFF
d_call: -; v_call: TRBV9; j_call: TRBJ2-1; clone_size: -; cdr3_nt: TGTGCCAGCAGCAGATACGACTCCTACAATGAGCAGTTCTTC; cdr3_aa: CASSRYDSYNEQFF
d_call: -; v_call: TRBV7-2; j_call: TRBJ2-7; clone_size: few; cdr3_nt: TGTGCCAGCAGCTTAATAGGGTTTTCGTACGAGCAGTACTTC; cdr3_aa: CASSLIGFSYEQYF
d_call: TRBD1; v_call: TRBV7-7; j_call: TRBJ2-7; clone_size: -; cdr3_nt: TGTGCTAGCAGCTTAGAGGACAGGGGCCCCACTTCTCTCTACGAGCAGTACTTC; cdr3_aa: CASSLEDRGPTSLYEQYF
d_call: -; v_call: TRBV20-1; j_call: TRBJ2-1; clone_size: few; cdr3_nt: TGCAGTGCTATCCAGGGGAGTAGGGGTGAGCAGTTCTTC; cdr3_aa: CSAIQGSRGEQFF
d_call: -; v_call: TRBV12-3/TRBV12-4; j_call: TRBJ2-7; clone_size: -; cdr3_nt: TGTGCCAGCAGTTTAGCACAGGCGGCCTACGAGCAGTACTTC; cdr3_aa: CASSLAQAAYEQYF
d_call: -; v_call: TRBV5-1; j_call: TRBJ2-7; clone_size: many; cdr3_nt: TGCGCCAGCAGCTTTTCCGACGAGCAGTACTTC; cdr3_aa: CASSFSDEQYF
d_call: TRBD2; v_call: TRBV6-6; j_call: TRBJ2-1; clone_size: few; cdr3_nt: TGTGCCAGCAGTAAGACTAGCGGGAGGTTTTATGAGCAGTTCTTC; cdr3_aa: CASSKTSGRFYEQFF
d_call: -; v_call: TRBV4-2; j_call: TRBJ1-2; clone_size: many; cdr3_nt: TGTGCCAGCAGCCAAGACGGGTCGACCTATGGCTACACCTTC; cdr3_aa: CASSQDGSTYGYTF
d_call: -; v_call: TRBV12-3/TRBV12-4; j_call: TRBJ1-5; clone_size: -; cdr3_nt: TGTGCCAGCAGACAGGGATTGGAACAGCCCCAGCATTTT; cdr3_aa: CASRQGLEQPQHF
d_call: TRBD2; v_call: TRBV27; j_call: TRBJ2-1; clone_size: few; cdr3_nt: TGTGCCAGCGGCTTAATTGGACTAGGGGCCAATGAGCAGTTCTTC; cdr3_aa: CASGLIGLGANEQFF
d_call: -; v_call: TRBV29-1; j_call: TRBJ2-7; clone_size: few; cdr3_nt: TGCAGCGAACTCCGGGACCAGCGAACCTACGAGCAGTACTTC; cdr3_aa: CSELRDQRTYEQYF